Listed below are T cell receptor beta chains from one sample, sequenced in a study of shared clonotypes between healthy human individuals. The table came from immunoSEQ multiplex PCR; TCRdb's copy has only in-frame clones and leaves some out. The sample has roughly 2,500,000 clones, roughly 93% seen once. Sequencing was carried out using naive CD4+ T cells from PBMCs. The receptors originated from a man younger than 35 in good health. Some clones in this sample may be carry-over from other donors' samples. The CDR3 runs from the conserved cysteine through the conserved F or W.

>TRBJ1-2|TRBV7-9
CASSLALGQGSSGYTF
>TRBJ1-6|TRBV30
CAWSGGGTLNSPLHF
>TRBJ2-1|TRBV9
CASSVDIYNEQFF
>TRBJ2-1|TRBV28
CASSLRPGSGPDNEQFF
>TRBJ1-1|TRBV7-2
CASSLDPGALNTEAFF
>TRBJ2-7|TRBV6-5
CASRTGGEQYF
>TRBJ2-1|TRBV9
CASSVFGSTNNEQFF
>TRBJ2-1|TRBV6-5
CASSWIPDGNEQFF
>TRBJ2-3|TRBV6-1
CASSEGPGTDTQYF
>TRBJ1-4|TRBV7-2
CASSFASGIGEKLFF
>TRBJ2-1|TRBV4-1
CASSQVEGSYNEQFF
>TRBJ2-1|TRBV7-3
CASSPYRDYNEQFF
>TRBJ1-2|TRBV19
CASSTAGTPQLYGYTF
>TRBJ2-7|TRBV28
CASSLPSKRGFSSYEQYF
>TRBJ1-1|TRBV20-1
CSARDIEAFF
>TRBJ2-7|TRBV28
CASSPWAYIPSGQYF
>TRBJ1-5|TRBV27
CASSYEELRTGQRGSNQPQHF
>TRBJ2-1|TRBV28
CASSSGEFGQFF
>TRBJ1-5|TRBV20-1
CSATGGTQHF
>TRBJ2-1|TRBV14
CASSQGTYKTRDNEQFF
>TRBJ2-5|TRBV7-2
CASSSSNQETQYF
>TRBJ2-5|TRBV7-9
CASSLSLNQGETQYF
>TRBJ2-3|TRBV7-9
CASSSPAGGETDTQYF
>TRBJ2-7|TRBV28
CASVPGVGEQYF
>TRBJ1-1|TRBV5-4
CASSLRQGETFF
>TRBJ2-7|TRBV29-1
CSVEGQGGHYEQYF
>TRBJ1-2|TRBV18
CASSPAGGRGAPTNYGYTF
>TRBJ1-3|TRBV28
CASRGSGNTIYF
>TRBJ1-2|TRBV7-8
CASSLVRAAYGYTF
>TRBJ1-2|TRBV18
CASSPTGGDYGYTF
>TRBJ2-3|TRBV27
CASSPGLSQFTDTQYF
>TRBJ1-2|TRBV18
CASSPGRAGYGYTF
>TRBJ2-3|TRBV28
CASSFYPDTQYF
>TRBJ2-1|TRBV19
CASSGSWGYNEQFF
>TRBJ1-2|TRBV28
CASTSRGTGGAYGYTF
>TRBJ2-7|TRBV28
CASSPGGLAPSSYEQYF
>TRBJ2-1|TRBV30
CACRESGTYNEQFF
>TRBJ2-2|TRBV7-9
CASSLELSGELFF
>TRBJ1-1|TRBV7-2
CASSRGTGGLEAFF
>TRBJ2-1|TRBV7-9
CASPNSVNEQFF
>TRBJ1-5|TRBV7-2
CASSLGMTVQQHF
>TRBJ2-5|TRBV5-6
CASSLRTVQETQYF
>TRBJ2-7|TRBV15
CATSRDYRVSEQYF